Below are 8 T cell receptor beta chains sequenced from a single sample in a study of shared clonotypes between healthy human individuals (dated by TCRdb to the early 2020s). The library came from the immunoSEQ multiplex PCR assay. Drawn from immuneACCESS, this table holds only the in-frame rearrangements with V and J called that TCRdb kept. Clones are partly lost; checked studies trace under half to an unresolved V gene and leave the rest unexplained. This sample is represented by 2 million to 2.5 million clones; roughly 90% of them were singletons. About 0.41% of the sample comes from the top ten. Sequences were obtained from naive CD4+ T cells from PBMCs. Explained via the paper, the cell subset or site label denotes: CD45RA+ positively selected. The receptors here all came from a man between 18 and 35 years old in good health. Some clones in this sample may be carry-over from other donors' samples.

This chain joins TRBV7-9 and TRBJ1-5; 7 nucleotides align to TRBD1. The CDR3 consists of 13 residues. The V segment lost 5 bases and the J segment 4 bases; nucleotides outside the gene matches: 2. Germline loops: CDR1 SEHNR, CDR2 FQNEAQ (reference sequence). The CDR3 sequence is CASSGQENQPQHF. CDR3 DNA: TGTGCCAGCAGCGGACAGGAAAATCAGCCCCAGCATTTT.

Turning to this clone: The junction does not match germline at one end; this may be a read error. V is TRBV6-6 and J is TRBJ2-1; D possibly corresponds to TRBD2 (7 bases). CDR3 length: 13 residues. Germline-derived CDR1 and CDR2 are MNHNY and SVGAGI (reference sequence). The CDR3 is CASSYPGGRVLLF. As DNA, the CDR3 is TGTGCCAGCAGTTACCCGGGGGGCCGCGTCTTACTCTTC.

A few counts support this clone. V gene TRBV2 combines with J gene TRBJ1-2; D unresolved. CDR3 size: 12 residues. V lost 4 bases, J lost 6 bases, and 9 bases lay in between. Germline V gene sequence: CDR1 SNHLY, CDR2 FYNNEI. CDR3 region: CASSVAIDGYTF. In DNA form, the CDR3 reads TGTGCCAGCAGTGTGGCAATAGATGGCTACACCTTC.

The chain is built from TRBV13 and TRBJ1-2; 12 nucleotides align to TRBD1. This CDR3 spans 15 amino acids. Per the germline V gene, CDR1 is PRHDT and CDR2 is FYEKMQ (reference sequence). The V gene end was trimmed by 7 bases and the J gene end by 7 bases; junction bases not matched to a gene: 10. CDR3 in amino acids: CASTVGTGGGRGYTF. The CDR3 DNA follows: TGTGCCAGCACGGTCGGGACAGGGGGCGGTCGTGGCTACACCTTC.

The rearrangement links TRBV19 to TRBJ2-3; D ambiguous. The CDR3 totals 15 residues. Per germline, CDR1 LNHDA and CDR2 SQIVND (reference sequence). Trimming left V 3 bases short and J 0 bases short, with 10 bases between. As DNA, the CDR3 is TGTGCCAGTAGTATTATTGGGGTCAGCACAGATACGCAGTATTTT. It codes for CASSIIGVSTDTQYF.

The chain recombines TRBV28 with TRBJ1-1; no definite D call. CDR1 is MDHEN and CDR2 is SYDVKM in the germline V gene. V was clipped by 7 bases and J by 4 bases, with 28 bases between them. This CDR3 has 18 residues. The CDR3 DNA reads as TGTGCCAGCAACAGTTTGATGTGGTCGTGGACCGGCGGCACTGAAGCTTTCTTT. Its translation is CASNSLMWSWTGGTEAFF. Variable domain in full (rest from reference TRBV28 and TRBJ1-1): DVKVTQSSRYLVKRTGEKVFLECVQDMDHENMFWYRQDPGLGLRLIYFSYDVKMKEKGDIPEGYSVSREKKERFSLILESASTNQTSMYLCASNSLMWSWTGGTEAFFGQGTRLTVV.

This clone was seen only a few times. This sample includes further DNA sequences coding for the same CDR3. V and J are TRBV5-1 and TRBJ2-5; the D gene could be TRBD1 or TRBD2 (5 bases each). Trimming took off 0 bases at V and 1 base at J, with 7 bases between the two ends. CDR3 length equals 14 residues. The germline gives CDR1 SGHRS, CDR2 YFSETQ. The CDR3 sequence: CASSLEGTQETQYF. The DNA of the CDR3 is TGCGCCAGCAGCTTGGAGGGGACCCAAGAGACCCAGTACTTC.

The chain recombines TRBV5-4 with TRBJ2-7; possible D gene TRBD1, 6 bases. V was clipped by 3 bases and J by 4 bases, with 17 bases between them. The CDR3 is made up of 15 amino acids. Germline V gene lookup returns CDR1 SGHNT and CDR2 YYREEE (reference sequence). The CDR3 bases are TGTGCCAGCAGCTCCATCCGGGGACACGGGTACGAGCAGTACTTC. It yields the protein CASSSIRGHGYEQYF.